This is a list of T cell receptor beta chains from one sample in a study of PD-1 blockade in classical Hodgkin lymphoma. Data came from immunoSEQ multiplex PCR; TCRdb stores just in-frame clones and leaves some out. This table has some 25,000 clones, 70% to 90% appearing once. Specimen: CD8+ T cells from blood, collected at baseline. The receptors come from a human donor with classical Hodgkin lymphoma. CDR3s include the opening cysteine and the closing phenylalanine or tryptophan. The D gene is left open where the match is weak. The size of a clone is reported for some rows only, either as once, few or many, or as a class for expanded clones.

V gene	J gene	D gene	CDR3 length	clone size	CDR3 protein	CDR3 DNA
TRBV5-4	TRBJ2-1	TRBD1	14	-	CASSADRGQVEQFF	TGTGCCAGCAGCGCCGACAGGGGGCAGGTTGAGCAGTTCTTC
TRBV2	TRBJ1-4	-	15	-	CASSVTGNTNEKLFF	TGTGCCAGCAGTGTCACAGGGAATACTAATGAAAAACTGTTTTTT
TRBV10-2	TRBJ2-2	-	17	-	CASSVDSSAGRTGELFF	TGCGCCAGCAGTGTAGACTCCTCGGCAGGGAGAACCGGGGAGCTGTTTTTT
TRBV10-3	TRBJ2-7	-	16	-	CAISDPENRVPYEQYF	TGTGCCATCAGTGATCCTGAGAACAGGGTTCCATACGAGCAGTACTTC
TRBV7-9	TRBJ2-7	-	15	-	CASSLRIGVSYEQYF	TGTGCCAGCAGCTTACGGATCGGGGTCTCCTACGAGCAGTACTTC
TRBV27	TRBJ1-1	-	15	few	CASSYRLGVNTEAFF	TGTGCCAGCAGCTACAGACTCGGGGTGAACACTGAAGCTTTCTTT
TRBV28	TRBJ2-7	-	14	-	CASSYSIQVHEQYF	TGTGCCAGCAGTTATTCGATCCAGGTTCACGAGCAGTACTTC
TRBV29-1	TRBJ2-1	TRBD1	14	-	CSVTPYRGQDEQFF	TGCAGCGTCACTCCTTACAGGGGGCAAGATGAGCAGTTCTTC
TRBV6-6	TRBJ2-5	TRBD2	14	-	CASNGLAGGETQYF	TGTGCCAGCAACGGACTAGCGGGAGGGGAGACCCAGTACTTC
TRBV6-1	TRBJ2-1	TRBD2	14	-	CASTPSGFYNEQFF	TGTGCCAGCACCCCTAGCGGATTCTACAATGAGCAGTTCTTC
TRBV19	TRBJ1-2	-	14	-	CASSSETANYGYTF	TGTGCCAGTAGTTCCGAGACAGCTAACTATGGCTACACCTTC
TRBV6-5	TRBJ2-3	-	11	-	CASKGTDTQYF	TGTGCCAGCAAGGGCACAGATACGCAGTATTTT
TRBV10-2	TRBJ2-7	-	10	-	CARDSYEQYF	TGCGCCAGAGACAGTTACGAGCAGTACTTC
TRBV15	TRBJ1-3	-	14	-	CATSRDLGGNTIYF	TGTGCCACCAGCAGAGATCTCGGTGGAAACACCATATATTTT
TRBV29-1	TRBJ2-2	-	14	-	CSVSRDGNTGELFF	TGCAGCGTCAGCCGGGACGGGAACACCGGGGAGCTGTTTTTT
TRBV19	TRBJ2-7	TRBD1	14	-	CASRTTGSVYEQYF	TGTGCCAGTAGGACGACAGGGAGTGTTTACGAGCAGTACTTC
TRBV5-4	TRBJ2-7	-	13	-	CASSFDVVHEQYF	TGTGCCAGCAGCTTTGATGTGGTGCACGAGCAGTACTTC
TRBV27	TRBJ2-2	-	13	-	CASSLWFGGELFF	TGTGCCAGCAGTTTATGGTTTGGCGGGGAGCTGTTTTTT
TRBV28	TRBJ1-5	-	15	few	CASTVQVSGNQPQHF	TGTGCCAGCACCGTCCAGGTGTCAGGTAATCAGCCCCAGCATTTT
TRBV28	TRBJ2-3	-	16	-	CASSLSGTSPVDTQYF	TGTGCCAGCAGTTTATCGGGGACCTCACCTGTGGATACGCAGTATTTT
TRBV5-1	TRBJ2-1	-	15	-	CASSLGGTSYNEQFF	TGCGCCAGCAGCTTGGGGGGTACTTCCTACAATGAGCAGTTCTTC
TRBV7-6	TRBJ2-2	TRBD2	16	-	CASSWLAGEETGELFF	TGTGCCAGCAGCTGGCTAGCGGGAGAGGAGACCGGGGAGCTGTTTTTT
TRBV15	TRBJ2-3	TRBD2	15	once	CATSSSSGSTDTQYF	TGTGCCACCAGCAGCTCTAGCGGATCAACAGATACGCAGTATTTT
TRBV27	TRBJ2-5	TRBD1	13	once	CASSLGRGQTQYF	TGTGCCAGCAGTTTGGGCAGGGGGCAGACCCAGTACTTC
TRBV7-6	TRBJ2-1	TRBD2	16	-	CASSSIIAGLNNEQFF	TGTGCCAGCAGCTCCATAATAGCGGGCCTGAACAATGAGCAGTTCTTC
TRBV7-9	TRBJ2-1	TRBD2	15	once	CASSLAAGGGDEQFF	TGTGCCAGCAGCTTGGCGGCGGGAGGTGGGGATGAGCAGTTCTTC
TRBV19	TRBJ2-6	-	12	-	CASTGPAAVLTF	TGTGCCAGTACGGGCCCCGCGGCCGTCCTGACTTTC
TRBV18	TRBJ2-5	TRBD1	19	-	CASSPTLKILTGGRETQYF	TGTGCCAGCTCACCTACACTGAAGATCCTGACAGGGGGCAGAGAGACCCAGTACTTC
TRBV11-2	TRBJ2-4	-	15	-	CASSYTRIAKNIQYF	TGTGCCAGCAGCTACACTAGGATAGCCAAAAACATTCAGTACTTC
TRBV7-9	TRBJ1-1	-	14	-	CASSFKGVNTEAFF	TGTGCCAGCAGCTTCAAGGGGGTGAACACTGAAGCTTTCTTT
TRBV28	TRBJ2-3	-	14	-	CASSSSLLLDTQYF	TGTGCCAGCAGTTCATCCCTCTTACTGGATACGCAGTATTTT
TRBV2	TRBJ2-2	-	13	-	CASSLRLEGELFF	TGTGCCAGCAGTCTCCGACTTGAGGGGGAGCTGTTTTTT
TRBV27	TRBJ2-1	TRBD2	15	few	CASSLSASGYNEQFF	TGTGCCAGCAGTTTATCGGCTAGCGGGTACAATGAGCAGTTCTTC
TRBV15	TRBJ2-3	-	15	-	CATSLTSTSTDTQYF	TGTGCCACCAGCCTGACATCGACAAGCACAGATACGCAGTATTTT
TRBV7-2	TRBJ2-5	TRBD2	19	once	CASSWPGGLAGRVQETQYF	TGTGCCAGCAGCTGGCCGGGAGGACTAGCGGGTCGGGTCCAAGAGACCCAGTACTTC
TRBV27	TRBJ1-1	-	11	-	CASSLGTEAFF	TGTGCCAGCAGTTTGGGCACTGAAGCTTTCTTT
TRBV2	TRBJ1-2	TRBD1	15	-	CASSEVGQGGYGYTF	TGTGCCAGCAGTGAGGTGGGACAGGGGGGCTATGGCTACACCTTC
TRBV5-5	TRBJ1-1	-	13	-	CASSLGVNTEAFF	TGTGCCAGCAGCCTGGGGGTGAACACTGAAGCTTTCTTT
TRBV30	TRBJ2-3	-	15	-	CAWSSGASSTDTQYF	TGTGCCTGGAGCTCGGGGGCCTCGAGCACAGATACGCAGTATTTT
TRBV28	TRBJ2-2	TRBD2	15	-	CASRVLAGNTGELFF	TGTGCCAGCAGAGTACTAGCGGGGAACACCGGGGAGCTGTTTTTT
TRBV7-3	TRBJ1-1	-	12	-	CASSLGRAEAFF	TGTGCCAGCAGCTTAGGTAGGGCTGAAGCTTTCTTT
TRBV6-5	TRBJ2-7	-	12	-	CASTGEGNEQYF	TGTGCCAGCACAGGGGAGGGGAACGAGCAGTACTTC
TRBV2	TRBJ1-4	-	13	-	CASTKGFQEKLFF	TGTGCCAGCACTAAGGGGTTTCAGGAAAAACTGTTTTTT
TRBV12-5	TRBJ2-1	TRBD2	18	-	CASGTRVLLAGDDNEQFF	TGTGCTAGTGGTACTAGGGTCCTACTAGCGGGGGACGACAATGAGCAGTTCTTC
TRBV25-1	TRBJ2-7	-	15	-	CASSEVKLSSYEQYF	TGTGCCAGCAGTGAAGTGAAATTATCTTCCTACGAGCAGTACTTC
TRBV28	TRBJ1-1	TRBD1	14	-	CASSFNRGGTEAFF	TGTGCCAGCAGTTTTAACAGGGGTGGCACTGAAGCTTTCTTT
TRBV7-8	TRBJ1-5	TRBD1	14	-	CASSQDRGWQPQHF	TGTGCCAGCAGCCAGGACAGGGGTTGGCAGCCCCAGCATTTT
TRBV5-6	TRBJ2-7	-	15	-	CASSLDGTETYEQYF	TGTGCCAGCAGCTTGGACGGGACTGAGACCTACGAGCAGTACTTC
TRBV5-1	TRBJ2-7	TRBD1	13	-	CASSWGQTYEQYF	TGCGCCAGCAGCTGGGGACAGACCTACGAGCAGTACTTC
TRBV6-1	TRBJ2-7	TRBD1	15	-	CASSEDGQGGYEQYF	TGTGCCAGCAGTGAAGACGGACAGGGGGGCTACGAGCAGTACTTC
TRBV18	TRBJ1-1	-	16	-	CASFFTGGVMNTEAFF	TGTGCCAGCTTCTTCACAGGCGGGGTTATGAACACTGAAGCTTTCTTT
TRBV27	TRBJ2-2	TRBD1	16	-	CASSLPGQGTTGELFF	TGTGCCAGCAGTTTGCCGGGACAGGGGACCACCGGGGAGCTGTTTTTT
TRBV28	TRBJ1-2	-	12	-	CASSLNLYGYTF	TGTGCCAGCAGTTTGAACCTCTATGGCTACACCTTC
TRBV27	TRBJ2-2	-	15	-	CASSLTPGATKGLFF	TGTGCCAGCAGTTTAACCCCGGGGGCCACTAAGGGGCTGTTTTTT
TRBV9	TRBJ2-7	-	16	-	CASSSRSRDPSYEQYF	TGTGCCAGCAGCTCACGAAGCCGGGACCCATCCTACGAGCAGTACTTC
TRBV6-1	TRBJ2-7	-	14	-	CASSWTDLSYEQYF	TGTGCCAGCAGTTGGACAGACCTCTCCTACGAGCAGTACTTC
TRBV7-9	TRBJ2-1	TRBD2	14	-	CASSPPAGRDEQFF	TGTGCCAGCAGCCCCCCAGCGGGAAGGGATGAGCAGTTCTTC